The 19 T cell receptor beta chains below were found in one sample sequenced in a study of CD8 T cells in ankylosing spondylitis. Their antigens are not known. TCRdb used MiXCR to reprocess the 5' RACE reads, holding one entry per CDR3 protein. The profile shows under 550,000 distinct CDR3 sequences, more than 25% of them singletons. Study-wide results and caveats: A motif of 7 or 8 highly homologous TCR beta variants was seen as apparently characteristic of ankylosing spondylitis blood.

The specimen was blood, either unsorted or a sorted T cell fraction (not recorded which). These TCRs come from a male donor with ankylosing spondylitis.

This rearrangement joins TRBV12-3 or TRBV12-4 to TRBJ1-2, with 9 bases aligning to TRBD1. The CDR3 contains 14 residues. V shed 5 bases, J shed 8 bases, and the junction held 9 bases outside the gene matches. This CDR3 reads CASSGPGQGQGYTF. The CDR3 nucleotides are TGTGCCAGCAGTGGCCCGGGACAGGGCCAAGGCTACACCTTC.

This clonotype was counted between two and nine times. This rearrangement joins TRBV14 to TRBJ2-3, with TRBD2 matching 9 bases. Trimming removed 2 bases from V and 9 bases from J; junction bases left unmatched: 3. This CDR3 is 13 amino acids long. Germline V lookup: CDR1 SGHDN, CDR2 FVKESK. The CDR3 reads CASSQFSGRTQYF. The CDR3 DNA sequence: TGTGCCAGCAGCCAATTTAGCGGGAGAACGCAGTATTTT.

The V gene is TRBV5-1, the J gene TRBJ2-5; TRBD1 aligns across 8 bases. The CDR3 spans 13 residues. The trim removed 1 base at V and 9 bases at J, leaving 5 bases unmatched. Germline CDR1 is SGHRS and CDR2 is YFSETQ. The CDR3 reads CASSLSDRGSQYF. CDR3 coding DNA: TGCGCCAGCAGCTTGAGTGACAGGGGTTCCCAGTACTTC.

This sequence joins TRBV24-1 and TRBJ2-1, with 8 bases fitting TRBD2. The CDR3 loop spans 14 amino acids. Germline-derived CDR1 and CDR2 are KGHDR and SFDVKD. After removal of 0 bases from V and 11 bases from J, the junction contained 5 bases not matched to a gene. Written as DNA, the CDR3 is TGTGCCACCAGTGATTTGAGGCAGCGGGAGAAGCAGTTCTTC. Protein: CATSDLRQREKQFF.

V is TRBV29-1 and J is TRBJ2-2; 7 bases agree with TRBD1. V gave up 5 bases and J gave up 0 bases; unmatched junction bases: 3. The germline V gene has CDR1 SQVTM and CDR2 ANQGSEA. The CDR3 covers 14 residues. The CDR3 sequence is CSVRQGANTGELFF. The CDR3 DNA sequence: TGCAGCGTTAGGCAGGGGGCGAACACCGGGGAGCTGTTTTTT.

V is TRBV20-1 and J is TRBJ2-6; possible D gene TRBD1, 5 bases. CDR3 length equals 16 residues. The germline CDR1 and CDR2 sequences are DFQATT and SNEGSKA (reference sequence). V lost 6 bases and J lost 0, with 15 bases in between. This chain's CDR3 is CSAPQTAYSGANVLTF. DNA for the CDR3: TGCAGTGCCCCCCAGACAGCTTACTCTGGGGCCAACGTCCTGACTTTC.

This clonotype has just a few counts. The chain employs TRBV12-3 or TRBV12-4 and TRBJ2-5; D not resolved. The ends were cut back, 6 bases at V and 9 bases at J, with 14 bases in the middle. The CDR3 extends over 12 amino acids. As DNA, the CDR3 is TGTGCCAGCAGCCTCCTCCGTGGGGCCCAGTACTTC. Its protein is CASSLLRGAQYF.

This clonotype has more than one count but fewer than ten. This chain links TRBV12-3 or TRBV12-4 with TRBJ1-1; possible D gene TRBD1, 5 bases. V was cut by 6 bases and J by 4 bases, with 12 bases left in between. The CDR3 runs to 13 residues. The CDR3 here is CASSPGSATEAFF. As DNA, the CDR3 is TGTGCCAGCAGCCCAGGGAGCGCCACTGAAGCTTTCTTT.

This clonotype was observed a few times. The CDR3 DNA follows: TGCAGTGCCGCCCCCTACTCCTACGAGCAGTACTTC. This translates into CSAAPYSYEQYF. This chain connects TRBV20-1 to TRBJ2-7; D gene uncertain. Germline V lookup: CDR1 DFQATT, CDR2 SNEGSKA (reference sequence). Trimming took off 6 bases at V and 0 bases at J, with 9 bases between the two ends. CDR3 length: 12 residues.

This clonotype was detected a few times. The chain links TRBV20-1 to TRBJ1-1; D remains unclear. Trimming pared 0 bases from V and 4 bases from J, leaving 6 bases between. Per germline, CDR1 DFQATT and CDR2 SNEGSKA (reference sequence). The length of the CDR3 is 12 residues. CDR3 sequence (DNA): TGCAGTGCTAGAGAAGGAACCACTGAAGCTTTCTTT. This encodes CSAREGTTEAFF.

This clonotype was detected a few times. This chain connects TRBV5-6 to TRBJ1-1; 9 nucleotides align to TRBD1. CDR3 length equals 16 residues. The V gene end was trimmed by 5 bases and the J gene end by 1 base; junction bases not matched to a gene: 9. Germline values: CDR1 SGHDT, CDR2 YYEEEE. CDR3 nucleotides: TGTGCCAGCAGTTTATCCGGGACAGGGTGGAACACTGAAGCTTTCTTT. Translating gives CASSLSGTGWNTEAFF.

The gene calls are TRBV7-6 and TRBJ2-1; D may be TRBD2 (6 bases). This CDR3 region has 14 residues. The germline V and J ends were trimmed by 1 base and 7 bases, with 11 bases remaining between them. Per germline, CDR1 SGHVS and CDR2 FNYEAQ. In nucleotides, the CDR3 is TGTGCCAGCAGCTTAGGTAGAGGGACTAATGAGCAGTTCTTC. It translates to CASSLGRGTNEQFF.

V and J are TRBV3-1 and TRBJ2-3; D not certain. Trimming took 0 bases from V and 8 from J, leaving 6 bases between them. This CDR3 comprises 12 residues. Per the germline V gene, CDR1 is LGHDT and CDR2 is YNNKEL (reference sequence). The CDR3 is CASSQDSGTQYF. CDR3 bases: TGTGCCAGCAGCCAAGATTCGGGTACGCAGTATTTT.

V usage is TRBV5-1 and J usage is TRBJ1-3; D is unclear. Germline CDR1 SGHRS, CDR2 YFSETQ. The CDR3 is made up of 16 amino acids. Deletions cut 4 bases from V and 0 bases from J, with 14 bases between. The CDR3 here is CASSREFEGSGNTIYF. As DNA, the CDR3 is TGCGCCAGCAGCCGGGAATTTGAAGGCTCTGGAAACACCATATATTTT.

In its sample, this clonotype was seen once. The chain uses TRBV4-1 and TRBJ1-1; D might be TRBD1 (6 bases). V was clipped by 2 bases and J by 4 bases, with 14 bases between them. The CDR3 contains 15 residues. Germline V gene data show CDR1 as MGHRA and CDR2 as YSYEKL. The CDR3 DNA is TGCGCCAGCAGCCAACCGGGGACACGCGGCACTGAAGCTTTCTTT. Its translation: CASSQPGTRGTEAFF.

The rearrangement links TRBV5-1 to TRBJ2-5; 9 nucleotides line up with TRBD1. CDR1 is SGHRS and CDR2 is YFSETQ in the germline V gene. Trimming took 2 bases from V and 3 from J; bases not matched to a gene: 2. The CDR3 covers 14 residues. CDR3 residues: CASSLQGAEETQYF. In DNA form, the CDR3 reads TGCGCCAGCAGCTTACAGGGGGCGGAAGAGACCCAGTACTTC.

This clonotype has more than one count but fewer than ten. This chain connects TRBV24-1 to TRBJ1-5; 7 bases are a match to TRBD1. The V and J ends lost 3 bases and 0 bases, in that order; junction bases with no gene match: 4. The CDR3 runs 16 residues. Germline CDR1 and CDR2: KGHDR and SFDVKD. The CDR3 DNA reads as TGTGCCACCAGTGATGCGGGACAGTTTAGCAATCAGCCCCAGCATTTT. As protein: CATSDAGQFSNQPQHF.

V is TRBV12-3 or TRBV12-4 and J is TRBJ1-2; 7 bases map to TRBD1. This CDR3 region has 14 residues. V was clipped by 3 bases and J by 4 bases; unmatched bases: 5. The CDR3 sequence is CASSFGTEPYGYTF. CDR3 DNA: TGTGCCAGCAGTTTCGGGACAGAGCCCTATGGCTACACCTTC.

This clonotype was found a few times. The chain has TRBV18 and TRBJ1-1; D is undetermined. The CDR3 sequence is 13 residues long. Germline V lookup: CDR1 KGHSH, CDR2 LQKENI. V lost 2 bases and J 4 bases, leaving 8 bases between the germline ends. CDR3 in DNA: TGTGCCAGCTCACCAGGTGGGGTCACTGAAGCTTTCTTT. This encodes CASSPGGVTEAFF.